This TCR beta chain was identified in a study of blood T cell repertoires in COVID-19. Only a few counts were recorded for this clone. Trimming stripped 7 bases from V and 1 base from J, with 18 bases between. CDR3 length: 16 amino acids. The germline V gene encodes CDR1 SGHRS and CDR2 YFSETQ. Per the original data handling: Quantification of nucleated cells was approximated via reference gene primer amplification. Repertoires were generated with immunoSEQ multiplex PCR, while TCRdb's copy carries only in-frame clones and drops some. V, J and clone size reflect that table, while D and trimming were determined from the DNA. Among 250,000 to 300,000 clones, just under 90% were seen once, and the ten largest hold 2.5% to 3.5%.

The receptor was derived from a woman in her forties or fifties who had been exposed to COVID-19. The chain uses TRBV5-1 and TRBJ1-3, with D perhaps matching TRBD1 (6 bases). Sample: PBMCs or T cells enriched from blood (not recorded which). The CDR3 DNA sequence: TGCGCCAGCGGACCGAACCCAGGGGTTTCTGGAAACACCATATATTTT. Translated, it gives CASGPNPGVSGNTIYF.